This TCR beta chain appears in the sequencing data of a study of blood T cell repertoires in COVID-19. On the study more broadly: Specimens from acute and convalescent COVID-19 originated in the United States, Italy and Spain. Sources were T cells, B-cell-depleted T cells, or PBMCs; the material itself was cDNA or gDNA.

As processed by the authors: The assay estimated nucleated cells by amplifying reference gene primers. Sequencing used immunoSEQ multiplex PCR; TCRdb keeps in-frame clones, though not all of them. The V and J calls and clone size are taken from that table; D and trimming were inferred from the DNA. The sample has approximately 170,000 clones, around 85% seen once. V was clipped by 5 bases and J by 0 bases, with 6 bases between them. The CDR3 is 13 amino acids. Sequencing used peripheral blood. This receptor was taken from a woman in her 70s with acute or convalescent COVID-19. The chain has TRBV5-3 and TRBJ1-5; D unresolved. TRBV5-3 qualifies as an ORF whose function is uncertain. CDR3 in amino acids: CARRAFSNQPQHF. In DNA, the CDR3 is TGTGCCAGAAGAGCCTTTAGCAATCAGCCCCAGCATTTT.